The 5 T cell receptor beta chains presented below share a single source sample, sequenced in a study of technical replicates of blood from several donors. Profiled with immunoSEQ multiplex PCR; TCRdb holds only in-frame clones, not every one. The table lists over 50,000 clones, around 87% of them singletons. Sequenced: PBMCs. The receptors were sampled from a human donor in good health. Some clones in this sample may be carry-over from other donors' samples.

Only one count was recorded for this clone. The genes are TRBV6-1 and TRBJ1-4, with D maybe TRBD1 (6 bases). The CDR3 consists of 15 residues. With 7 bases removed from V and 0 bases from J, the gap between germline ends came to 12 bases. The germline V gene has CDR1 MNHNS and CDR2 SASEGT. The DNA for the CDR3 is TGTGCCAGCAAAGGACAGTCCACAACTAATGAAAAACTGTTTTTT. Amino acids: CASKGQSTTNEKLFF.

The J gene is TRBJ1-5, the V gene TRBV21-1. TRBV21-1 is classified as a pseudogene. This CDR3 region has 14 residues. The CDR3 DNA is TGTGCCAGCAGCTCCCGACTCTCCGATCAGCCCCAGCATTTT. Amino acid sequence: CASSSRLSDQPQHF.

This chain connects TRBV6-6 to TRBJ2-5; 12 nucleotides agree with TRBD2. The CDR3 is made up of 16 amino acids. The germline V gene encodes CDR1 MNHNY and CDR2 SVGAGI (reference sequence). The V and J ends lost 2 bases and 3 bases, in that order; junction bases with no gene match: 4. Here the CDR3 reads CASSYTSGGLKETQYF. The CDR3 region has the DNA TGTGCCAGCAGTTACACTAGCGGGGGGCTAAAAGAGACCCAGTACTTC.

Written as DNA, the CDR3 is TGCGCCAGCAGCCCCGGACTAGCTAGCAATGAGCAGTTCTTC. Translation: CASSPGLASNEQFF. V usage is TRBV5-1 and J usage is TRBJ2-1; 8 bases map to TRBD2. J was trimmed by 6 bases and V by 4 bases; bases with no gene match: 6. The germline V gene encodes CDR1 SGHRS and CDR2 YFSETQ. This CDR3 has 14 amino acids. The whole variable domain, remainder taken from reference TRBV5-1 and TRBJ2-1, is KAGVTQTPRYLIKTRGQQVTLSCSPISGHRSVSWYQQTPGQGLQFLFEYFSETQRNKGNFPGRFSGRQFSNSRSEMNVSTLELGDSALYLCASSPGLASNEQFFGPGTRLTVL.

This sequence joins TRBV19 and TRBJ1-2; D remains unclear. The germline V gene encodes CDR1 LNHDA and CDR2 SQIVND (reference sequence). Deletions cut 0 bases from V and 8 bases from J, with 10 bases between. The CDR3 contains 13 residues. The CDR3 region is CASSIEARSGYTF. The CDR3, as DNA: TGTGCCAGTAGTATAGAGGCCAGATCGGGCTACACCTTC.